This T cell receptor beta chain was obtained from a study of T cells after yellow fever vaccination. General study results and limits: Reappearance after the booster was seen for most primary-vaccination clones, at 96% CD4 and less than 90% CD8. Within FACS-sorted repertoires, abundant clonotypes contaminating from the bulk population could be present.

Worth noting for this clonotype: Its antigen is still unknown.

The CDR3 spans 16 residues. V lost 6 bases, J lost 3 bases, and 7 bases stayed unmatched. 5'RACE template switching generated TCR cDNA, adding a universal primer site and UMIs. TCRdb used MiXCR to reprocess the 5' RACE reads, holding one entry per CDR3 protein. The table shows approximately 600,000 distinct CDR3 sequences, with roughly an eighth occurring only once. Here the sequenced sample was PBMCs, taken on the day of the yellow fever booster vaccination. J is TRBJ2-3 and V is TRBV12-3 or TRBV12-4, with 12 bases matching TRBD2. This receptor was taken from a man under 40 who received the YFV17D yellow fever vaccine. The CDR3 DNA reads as TGTGCCAGCAGCCCTGAGACTAGCGGGAGAACAGATACGCAGTATTTT. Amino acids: CASSPETSGRTDTQYF.